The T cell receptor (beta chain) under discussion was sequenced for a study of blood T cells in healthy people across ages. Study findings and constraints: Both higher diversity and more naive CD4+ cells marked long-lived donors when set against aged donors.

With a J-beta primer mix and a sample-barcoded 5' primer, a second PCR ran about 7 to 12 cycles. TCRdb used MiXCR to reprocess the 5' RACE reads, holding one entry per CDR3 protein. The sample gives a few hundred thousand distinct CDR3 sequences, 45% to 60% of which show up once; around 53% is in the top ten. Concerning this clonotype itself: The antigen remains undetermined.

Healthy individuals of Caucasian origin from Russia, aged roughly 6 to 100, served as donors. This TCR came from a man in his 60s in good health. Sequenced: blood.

The CDR3 sequence is CASSPWTGSYNEQFF. The CDR3 bases are TGTGCCAGCTCACCATGGACAGGCTCCTACAATGAGCAGTTCTTC. The chain is built from TRBV18 and TRBJ2-1; 7 bases align to TRBD1. CDR3 length equals 15 residues. Germline V gene lookup returns CDR1 KGHSH and CDR2 LQKENI. The V segment lost 2 bases and the J segment 0 bases; nucleotides outside the gene matches: 1.